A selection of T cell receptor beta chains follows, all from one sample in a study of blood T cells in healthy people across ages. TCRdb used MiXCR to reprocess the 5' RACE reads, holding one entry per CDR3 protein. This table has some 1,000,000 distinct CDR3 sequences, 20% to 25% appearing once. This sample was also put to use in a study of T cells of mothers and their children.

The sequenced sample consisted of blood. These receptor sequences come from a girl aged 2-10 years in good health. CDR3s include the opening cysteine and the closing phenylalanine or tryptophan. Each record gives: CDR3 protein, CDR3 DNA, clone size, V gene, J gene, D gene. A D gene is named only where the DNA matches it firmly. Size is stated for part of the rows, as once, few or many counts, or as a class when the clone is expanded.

CDR3aa: CSATGLAGGLTDTQYF; CDR3nt: TGCAGTGCTACGGGACTAGCGGGGGGGCTAACAGATACGCAGTATTTT; abundance: few; v_gene: TRBV20-1; j_gene: TRBJ2-3; d_gene: TRBD2
CDR3aa: CASSQDRVGGLSEQYF; CDR3nt: TGCGCCAGCAGCCAAGATCGCGTTGGAGGACTAAGCGAGCAGTACTTC; abundance: NA; v_gene: TRBV4-3; j_gene: TRBJ2-7; d_gene: NA
CDR3aa: CASSPGKFGNTIYF; CDR3nt: TGTGCCAGCAGCCCTGGAAAATTCGGGAACACCATATATTTT; abundance: few; v_gene: TRBV7-6; j_gene: TRBJ1-3; d_gene: NA
CDR3aa: CASIYGTGDYEQYF; CDR3nt: TGTGCCAGCATTTACGGGACAGGGGACTACGAGCAGTACTTC; abundance: NA; v_gene: TRBV6-2/TRBV6-3; j_gene: TRBJ2-7; d_gene: TRBD1
CDR3aa: CASSVEQTDTQYF; CDR3nt: TGTGCCAGCAGCGTAGAACAGACAGATACGCAGTATTTT; abundance: NA; v_gene: TRBV9; j_gene: TRBJ2-3; d_gene: NA
CDR3aa: CASSVALGTSDEQYF; CDR3nt: TGTGCCAGCAGCGTAGCTTTAGGGACTAGTGACGAGCAGTACTTC; abundance: few; v_gene: TRBV9; j_gene: TRBJ2-7; d_gene: TRBD2
CDR3aa: CASSSGSPSYNSPLHF; CDR3nt: TGTGCCAGCAGTTCCGGGAGTCCCTCCTATAATTCACCCCTCCACTTT; abundance: NA; v_gene: TRBV12-3/TRBV12-4; j_gene: TRBJ1-6; d_gene: NA
CDR3aa: CASSRGQGKYEQYF; CDR3nt: TGTGCCAGCAGCCGAGGACAGGGCAAATACGAGCAGTACTTC; abundance: NA; v_gene: TRBV4-2; j_gene: TRBJ2-7; d_gene: TRBD1
CDR3aa: CASSKGRDQPQHF; CDR3nt: TGTGCCAGCAGCAAGGGTAGGGATCAGCCCCAGCATTTT; abundance: NA; v_gene: TRBV6-1; j_gene: TRBJ1-5; d_gene: NA
CDR3aa: CASSSDRADTQYF; CDR3nt: TGCGCCAGCAGTAGTGACCGGGCAGATACGCAGTATTTT; abundance: few; v_gene: TRBV4-3; j_gene: TRBJ2-3; d_gene: NA
CDR3aa: CASSSSGLAGEGETQYF; CDR3nt: TGTGCCAGCAGCTCATCAGGACTAGCGGGAGAGGGGGAGACCCAGTACTTC; abundance: few; v_gene: TRBV7-2; j_gene: TRBJ2-5; d_gene: TRBD2
CDR3aa: CATSSFDEQETQYF; CDR3nt: TGTGCCACCAGCAGCTTTGACGAACAAGAGACCCAGTACTTC; abundance: NA; v_gene: TRBV15; j_gene: TRBJ2-5; d_gene: NA
CDR3aa: CASSAALRRGRETQYF; CDR3nt: TGTGCCAGCAGTGCGGCATTACGACGCGGGAGGGAGACCCAGTACTTC; abundance: few; v_gene: TRBV6-1; j_gene: TRBJ2-5; d_gene: TRBD2
CDR3aa: CSASKGFGLAGDEQYF; CDR3nt: TGCAGTGCTTCCAAGGGATTTGGACTAGCGGGAGACGAGCAGTACTTC; abundance: few; v_gene: TRBV20-1; j_gene: TRBJ2-7; d_gene: TRBD2
CDR3aa: CASSLGQGAAEAFF; CDR3nt: TGCGCCAGCAGCTTGGGGCAGGGGGCCGCTGAAGCTTTCTTT; abundance: NA; v_gene: TRBV5-1; j_gene: TRBJ1-1; d_gene: TRBD1
CDR3aa: CAIQSLGRSGGYTF; CDR3nt: TGTGCCATCCAGAGCCTGGGCCGCTCTGGGGGCTACACCTTC; abundance: NA; v_gene: TRBV12-3/TRBV12-4; j_gene: TRBJ1-2; d_gene: NA
CDR3aa: CASGLPGQRASGYTF; CDR3nt: TGTGCCAGCGGGCTCCCGGGACAGCGAGCTTCTGGCTACACCTTC; abundance: NA; v_gene: TRBV27; j_gene: TRBJ1-2; d_gene: TRBD1
CDR3aa: CASSYGRGSRVRNTEAFF; CDR3nt: TGTGCCAGCAGTTACGGTCGGGGCTCGCGGGTTAGGAACACTGAAGCTTTCTTT; abundance: NA; v_gene: TRBV6-5; j_gene: TRBJ1-1; d_gene: NA
CDR3aa: CASSVSPGSLGYEQYF; CDR3nt: TGTGCCAGCAGCGTAAGCCCCGGGAGTTTAGGCTACGAGCAGTACTTC; abundance: few; v_gene: TRBV9; j_gene: TRBJ2-7; d_gene: NA
CDR3aa: CASRSTGSASGEQYF; CDR3nt: TGTGCCAGCAGATCGACGGGAAGCGCATCGGGCGAGCAGTACTTC; abundance: few; v_gene: TRBV7-6; j_gene: TRBJ2-7; d_gene: NA
CDR3aa: CSARWFRFYNEQFF; CDR3nt: TGCAGTGCTAGGTGGTTCCGGTTTTACAATGAGCAGTTCTTC; abundance: NA; v_gene: TRBV20-1; j_gene: TRBJ2-1; d_gene: NA
CDR3aa: CASSLPGTGHEQYF; CDR3nt: TGTGCCAGCAGCCTGCCCGGGACAGGGCACGAGCAGTACTTC; abundance: NA; v_gene: TRBV7-3; j_gene: TRBJ2-7; d_gene: TRBD1
CDR3aa: CASGQATAYEQYF; CDR3nt: TGTGCCAGCGGTCAGGCGACCGCCTACGAGCAGTACTTC; abundance: NA; v_gene: TRBV6-5; j_gene: TRBJ2-7; d_gene: NA
CDR3aa: CASSTNSFGNQPQHF; CDR3nt: TGTGCCAGCAGTACGAACAGTTTTGGGAATCAGCCCCAGCATTTT; abundance: NA; v_gene: TRBV12-3/TRBV12-4; j_gene: TRBJ1-5; d_gene: NA
CDR3aa: CASSQTGTHEQYF; CDR3nt: TGTGCCAGCAGCCAAACAGGGACCCACGAGCAGTACTTC; abundance: few; v_gene: TRBV7-9; j_gene: TRBJ2-7; d_gene: NA
CDR3aa: CASSFRTGGALDEQYF; CDR3nt: TGTGCCAGCAGCTTTCGGACTGGGGGAGCTCTCGACGAGCAGTACTTC; abundance: few; v_gene: TRBV11-2; j_gene: TRBJ2-7; d_gene: NA